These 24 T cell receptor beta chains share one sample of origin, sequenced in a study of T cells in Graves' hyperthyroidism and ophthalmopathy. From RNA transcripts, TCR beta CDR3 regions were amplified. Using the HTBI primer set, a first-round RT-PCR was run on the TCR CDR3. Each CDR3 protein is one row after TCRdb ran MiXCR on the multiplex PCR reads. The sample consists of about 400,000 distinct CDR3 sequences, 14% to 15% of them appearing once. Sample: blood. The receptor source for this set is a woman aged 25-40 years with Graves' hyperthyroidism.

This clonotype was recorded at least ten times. In DNA form, the CDR3 reads TGTGCCAGCAGCCAAGGCGGGGTTTACGAGCAGTACTTC. Residues: CASSQGGVYEQYF. The rearrangement joins TRBV3-1 to TRBJ2-7, with D perhaps matching TRBD2 (6 bases). V gave up 1 base and J gave up 4 bases, with 8 bases separating them. Per the germline V gene, CDR1 is LGHDT and CDR2 is YNNKEL (reference sequence). The CDR3 spans 13 residues.

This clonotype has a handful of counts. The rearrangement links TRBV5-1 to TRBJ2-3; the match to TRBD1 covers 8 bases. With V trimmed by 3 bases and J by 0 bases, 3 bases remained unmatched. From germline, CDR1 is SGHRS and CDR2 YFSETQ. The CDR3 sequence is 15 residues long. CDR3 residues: CASSWTGISTDTQYF. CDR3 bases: TGCGCCAGCAGCTGGACAGGGATAAGCACAGATACGCAGTATTTT. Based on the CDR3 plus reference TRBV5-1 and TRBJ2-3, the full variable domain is KAGVTQTPRYLIKTRGQQVTLSCSPISGHRSVSWYQQTPGQGLQFLFEYFSETQRNKGNFPGRFSGRQFSNSRSEMNVSTLELGDSALYLCASSWTGISTDTQYFGPGTRLTVL.

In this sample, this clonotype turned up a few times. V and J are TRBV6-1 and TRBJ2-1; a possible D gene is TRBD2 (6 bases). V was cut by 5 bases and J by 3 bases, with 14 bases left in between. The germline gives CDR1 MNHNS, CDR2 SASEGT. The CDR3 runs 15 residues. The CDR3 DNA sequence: TGTGCCAGCAGTCGGGACTCCTCCGTCTACAATGAGCAGTTCTTC. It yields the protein CASSRDSSVYNEQFF.

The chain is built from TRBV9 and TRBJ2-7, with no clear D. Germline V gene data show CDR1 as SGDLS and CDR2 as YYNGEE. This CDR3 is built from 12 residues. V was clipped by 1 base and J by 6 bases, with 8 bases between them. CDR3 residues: CASSVSMGEQYF. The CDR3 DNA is TGTGCCAGCAGCGTATCCATGGGCGAGCAGTACTTC.

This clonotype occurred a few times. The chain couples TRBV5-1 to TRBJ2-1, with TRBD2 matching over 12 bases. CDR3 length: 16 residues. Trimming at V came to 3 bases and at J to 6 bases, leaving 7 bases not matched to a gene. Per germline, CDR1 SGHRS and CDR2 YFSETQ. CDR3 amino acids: CASSSRTSGTPNEQFF. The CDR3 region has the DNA TGCGCCAGCAGCTCCAGGACTAGCGGGACACCCAATGAGCAGTTCTTC.

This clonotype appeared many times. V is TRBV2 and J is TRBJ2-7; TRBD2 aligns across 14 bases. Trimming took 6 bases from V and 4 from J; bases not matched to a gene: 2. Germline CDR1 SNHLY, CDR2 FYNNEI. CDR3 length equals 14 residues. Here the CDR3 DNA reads TGTGCCAGCAGGGGGACTAGCGGGGGTTACGAGCAGTACTTC. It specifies CASRGTSGGYEQYF.

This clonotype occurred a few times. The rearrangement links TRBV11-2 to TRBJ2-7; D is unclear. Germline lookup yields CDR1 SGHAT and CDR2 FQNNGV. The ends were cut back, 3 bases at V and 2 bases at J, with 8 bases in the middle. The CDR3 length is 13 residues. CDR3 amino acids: CASSFGSAYEQYF. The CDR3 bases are TGTGCCAGCAGCTTTGGCTCAGCCTACGAGCAGTACTTC.

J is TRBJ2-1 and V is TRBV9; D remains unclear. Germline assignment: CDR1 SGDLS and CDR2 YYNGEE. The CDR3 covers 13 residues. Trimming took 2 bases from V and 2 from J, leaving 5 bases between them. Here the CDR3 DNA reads TGTGCCAGCAGCGTGCAGGCCTACAATGAGCAGTTCTTC. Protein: CASSVQAYNEQFF.

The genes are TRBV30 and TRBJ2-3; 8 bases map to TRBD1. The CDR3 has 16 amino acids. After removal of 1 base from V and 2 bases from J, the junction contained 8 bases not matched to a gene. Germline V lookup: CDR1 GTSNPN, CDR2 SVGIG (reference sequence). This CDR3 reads CAWSAGQGGITDTQYF. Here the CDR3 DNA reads TGTGCCTGGAGTGCTGGACAGGGTGGTATCACAGATACGCAGTATTTT.

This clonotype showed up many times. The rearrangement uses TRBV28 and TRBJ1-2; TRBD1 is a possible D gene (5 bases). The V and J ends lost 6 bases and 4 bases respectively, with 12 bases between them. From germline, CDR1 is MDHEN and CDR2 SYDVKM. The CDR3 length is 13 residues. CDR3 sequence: CASSGGTGYGYTF. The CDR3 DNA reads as TGTGCCAGCAGCGGCGGGACTGGCTATGGCTACACCTTC.

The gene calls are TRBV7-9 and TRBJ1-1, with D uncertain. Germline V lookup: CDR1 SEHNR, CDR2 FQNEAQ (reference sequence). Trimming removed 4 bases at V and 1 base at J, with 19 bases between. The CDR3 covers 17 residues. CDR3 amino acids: CASSSLPTLSGNTEAFF. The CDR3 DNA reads TGTGCCAGCAGCTCCTTACCTACTTTGTCGGGGAACACTGAAGCTTTCTTT.

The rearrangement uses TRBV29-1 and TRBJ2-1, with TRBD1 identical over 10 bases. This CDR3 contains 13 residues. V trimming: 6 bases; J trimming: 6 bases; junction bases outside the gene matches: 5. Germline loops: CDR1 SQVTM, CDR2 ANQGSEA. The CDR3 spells CSVDWTGGNEQFF. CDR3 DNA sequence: TGCAGCGTGGATTGGACAGGGGGCAATGAGCAGTTCTTC.

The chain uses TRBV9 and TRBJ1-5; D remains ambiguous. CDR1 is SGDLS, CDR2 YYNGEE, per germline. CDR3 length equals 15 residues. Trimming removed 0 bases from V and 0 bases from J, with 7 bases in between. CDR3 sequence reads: CASSVGKHSNQPQHF. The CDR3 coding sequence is TGTGCCAGCAGCGTAGGGAAACATAGCAATCAGCCCCAGCATTTT.

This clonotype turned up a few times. CDR3 in amino acids: CASSYTSSTGELFF. The CDR3 nucleotides read TGTGCCAGCAGTTACACTAGCAGCACCGGGGAGCTGTTTTTT. The V gene is TRBV6-2 or TRBV6-3, the J gene TRBJ2-2; D is perhaps TRBD2 (6 bases). CDR1 MNHEY and CDR2 SVGEGT come from the germline V gene. V was shortened by 2 bases and J by 4 bases, with 8 bases between the two germline ends. There are 14 residues in the CDR3.

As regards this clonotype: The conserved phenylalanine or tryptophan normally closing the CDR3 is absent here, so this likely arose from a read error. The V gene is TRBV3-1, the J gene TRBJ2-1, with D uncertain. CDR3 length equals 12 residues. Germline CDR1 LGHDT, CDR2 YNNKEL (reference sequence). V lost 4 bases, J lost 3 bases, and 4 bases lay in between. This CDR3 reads CASSRDYNEQFL. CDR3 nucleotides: TGTGCCAGCAGCCGGGACTACAATGAGCAGTTCCTC.

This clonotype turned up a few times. CDR3 DNA: TGTGCCAGCAGCCAAGATATAGGGACGGGGGGATCCTACAATGAGCAGTTCTTC. Translation: CASSQDIGTGGSYNEQFF. The gene calls are TRBV4-2 and TRBJ2-1; 7 nucleotides agree with TRBD2. V trimming: 0 bases; J trimming: 1 base; junction bases outside the gene matches: 9. CDR1 is LGHNA and CDR2 is YNFKEQ in the germline V gene. There are 18 residues in the CDR3.

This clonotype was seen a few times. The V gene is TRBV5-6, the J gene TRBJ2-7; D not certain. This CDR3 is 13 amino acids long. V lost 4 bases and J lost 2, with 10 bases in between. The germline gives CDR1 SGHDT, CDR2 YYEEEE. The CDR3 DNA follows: TGTGCCAGCAGCGCGAGGCAGGCCTACGAGCAGTACTTC. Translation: CASSARQAYEQYF. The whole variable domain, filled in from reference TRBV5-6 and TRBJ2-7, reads DAGVTQSPTHLIKTRGQQVTLRCSPKSGHDTVSWYQQALGQGPQFIFQYYEEEERQRGNFPDRFSGHQFPNYSSELNVNALLLGDSALYLCASSARQAYEQYFGPGTRLTVT.

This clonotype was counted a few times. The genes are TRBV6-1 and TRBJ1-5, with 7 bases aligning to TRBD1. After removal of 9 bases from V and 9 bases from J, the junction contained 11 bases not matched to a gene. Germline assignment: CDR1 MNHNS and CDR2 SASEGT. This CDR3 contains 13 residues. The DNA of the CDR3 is TGTGCCAGTAGACAGGGTCCAGGTAGGCCCCAGCATTTT. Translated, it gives CASRQGPGRPQHF.

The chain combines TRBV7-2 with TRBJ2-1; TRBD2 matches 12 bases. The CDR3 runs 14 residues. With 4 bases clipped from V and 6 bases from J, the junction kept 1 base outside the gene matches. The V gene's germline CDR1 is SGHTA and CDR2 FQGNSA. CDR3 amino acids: CASSWTSGTNEQFF. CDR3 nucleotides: TGTGCCAGCAGCTGGACTAGCGGGACCAATGAGCAGTTCTTC.

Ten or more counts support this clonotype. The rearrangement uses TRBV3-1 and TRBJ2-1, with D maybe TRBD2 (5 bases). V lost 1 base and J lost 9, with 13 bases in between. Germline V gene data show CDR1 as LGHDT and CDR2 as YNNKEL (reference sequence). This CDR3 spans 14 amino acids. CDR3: CASSQGGLSPEQFF. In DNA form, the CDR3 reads TGTGCCAGCAGCCAAGGAGGGCTCTCCCCTGAGCAGTTCTTC.

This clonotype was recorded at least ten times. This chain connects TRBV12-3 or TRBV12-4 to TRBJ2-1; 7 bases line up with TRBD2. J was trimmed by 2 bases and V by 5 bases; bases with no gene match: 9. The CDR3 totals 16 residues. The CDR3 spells CASSQRGGPPYNEQFF. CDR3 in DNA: TGTGCCAGCAGTCAACGCGGGGGTCCACCCTACAATGAGCAGTTCTTC.

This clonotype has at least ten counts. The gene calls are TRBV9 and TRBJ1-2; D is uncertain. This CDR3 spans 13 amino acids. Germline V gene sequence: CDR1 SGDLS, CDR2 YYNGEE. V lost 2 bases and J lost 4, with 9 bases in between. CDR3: CASSVVAGYGYTF. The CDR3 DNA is TGTGCCAGCAGCGTGGTGGCCGGCTATGGCTACACCTTC. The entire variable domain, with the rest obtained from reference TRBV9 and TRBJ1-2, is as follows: DSGVTQTPKHLITATGQRVTLRCSPRSGDLSVYWYQQSLDQGLQFLIQYYNGEERAKGNILERFSAQQFPDLHSELNLSSLELGDSALYFCASSVVAGYGYTFGSGTRLTVV.

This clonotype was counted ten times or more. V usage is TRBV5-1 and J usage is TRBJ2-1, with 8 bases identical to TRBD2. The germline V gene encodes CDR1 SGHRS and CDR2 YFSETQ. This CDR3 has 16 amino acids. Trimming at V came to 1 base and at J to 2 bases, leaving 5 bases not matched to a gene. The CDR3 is CASSLTVAGPYNEQFF. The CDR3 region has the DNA TGCGCCAGCAGCTTGACCGTAGCGGGACCCTACAATGAGCAGTTCTTC. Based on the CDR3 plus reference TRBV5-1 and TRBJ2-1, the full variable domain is KAGVTQTPRYLIKTRGQQVTLSCSPISGHRSVSWYQQTPGQGLQFLFEYFSETQRNKGNFPGRFSGRQFSNSRSEMNVSTLELGDSALYLCASSLTVAGPYNEQFFGPGTRLTVL.

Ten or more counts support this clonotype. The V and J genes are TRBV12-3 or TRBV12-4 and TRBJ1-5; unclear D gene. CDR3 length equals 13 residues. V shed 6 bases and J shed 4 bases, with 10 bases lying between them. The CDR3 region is CASSLERNQPQHF. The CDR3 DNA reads TGTGCCAGCAGCCTGGAGAGAAATCAGCCCCAGCATTTT.